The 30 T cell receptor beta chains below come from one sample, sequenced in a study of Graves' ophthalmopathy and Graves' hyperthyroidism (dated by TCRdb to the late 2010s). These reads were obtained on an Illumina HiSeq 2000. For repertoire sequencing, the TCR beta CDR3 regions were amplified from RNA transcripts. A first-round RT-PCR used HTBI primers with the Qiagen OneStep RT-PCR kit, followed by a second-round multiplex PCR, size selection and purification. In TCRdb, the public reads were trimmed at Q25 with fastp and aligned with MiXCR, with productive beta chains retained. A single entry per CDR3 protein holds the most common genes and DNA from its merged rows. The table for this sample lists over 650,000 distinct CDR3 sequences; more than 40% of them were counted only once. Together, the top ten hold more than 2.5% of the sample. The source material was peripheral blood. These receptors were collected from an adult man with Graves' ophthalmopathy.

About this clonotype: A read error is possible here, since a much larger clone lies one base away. The DNA of the CDR3 is TGTGCCAGCAGCTTAGACGGGATAGGGAGTTGGTCACCCCTCCACTTT. Translating it yields CASSLDGIGSWSPLHF. The chain joins TRBV7-8 to TRBJ1-6; D is uncertain. The V end was cut by 1 base, the J end by 10 bases, with 17 bases between. Germline CDR1 is SGHVS and CDR2 is FQNEAQ. The CDR3 has 16 residues.

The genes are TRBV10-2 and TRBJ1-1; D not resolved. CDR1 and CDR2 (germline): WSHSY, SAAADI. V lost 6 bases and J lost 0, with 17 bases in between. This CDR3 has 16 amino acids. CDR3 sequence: CASSPSIQGMNTEAFF. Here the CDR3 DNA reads TGCGCCAGCAGCCCCAGCATACAAGGGATGAACACTGAAGCTTTCTTT.

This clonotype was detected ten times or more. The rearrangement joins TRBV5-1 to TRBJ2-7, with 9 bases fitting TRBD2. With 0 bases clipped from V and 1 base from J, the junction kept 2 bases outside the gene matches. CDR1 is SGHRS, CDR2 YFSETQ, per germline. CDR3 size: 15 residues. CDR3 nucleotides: TGCGCCAGCAGCTTGGTTAGCGGGGGATCCTACGAGCAGTACTTC. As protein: CASSLVSGGSYEQYF.

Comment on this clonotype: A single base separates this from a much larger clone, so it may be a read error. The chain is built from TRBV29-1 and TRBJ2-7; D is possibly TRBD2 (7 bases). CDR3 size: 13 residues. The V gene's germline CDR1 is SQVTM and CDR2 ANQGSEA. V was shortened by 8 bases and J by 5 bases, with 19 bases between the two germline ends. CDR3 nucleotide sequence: TGCAGCACCCGAGGGGGAGGGGCTCACGAGCAGTACTTC. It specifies CSTRGGGAHEQYF.

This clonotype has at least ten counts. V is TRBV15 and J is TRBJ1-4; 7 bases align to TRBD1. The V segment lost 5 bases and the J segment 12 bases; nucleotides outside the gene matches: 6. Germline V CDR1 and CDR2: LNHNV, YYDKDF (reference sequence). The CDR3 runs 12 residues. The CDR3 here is CATSYRGGELFF. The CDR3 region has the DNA TGTGCCACCAGCTACAGGGGCGGAGAACTGTTTTTT.

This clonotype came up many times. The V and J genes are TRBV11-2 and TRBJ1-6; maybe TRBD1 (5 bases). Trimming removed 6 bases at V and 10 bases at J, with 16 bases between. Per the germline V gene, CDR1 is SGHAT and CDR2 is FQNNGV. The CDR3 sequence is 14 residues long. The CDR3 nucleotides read TGTGCCAGCAGGGGGACTCCGGTGGCCTCACCCCTCCACTTT. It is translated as CASRGTPVASPLHF.

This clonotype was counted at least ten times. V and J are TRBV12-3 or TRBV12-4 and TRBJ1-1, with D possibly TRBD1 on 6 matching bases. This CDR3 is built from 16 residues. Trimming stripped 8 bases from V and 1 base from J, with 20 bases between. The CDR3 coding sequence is TGTGCCAGCTCCCTGAGGGGGGGAGGTAGGAACACTGAAGCTTTCTTT. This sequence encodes CASSLRGGGRNTEAFF.

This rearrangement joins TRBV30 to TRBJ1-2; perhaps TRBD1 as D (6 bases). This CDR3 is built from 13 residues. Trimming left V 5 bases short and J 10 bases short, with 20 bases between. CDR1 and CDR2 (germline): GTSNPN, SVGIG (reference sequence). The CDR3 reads CAWVSGTRGAYTF. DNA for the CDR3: TGTGCCTGGGTCTCCGGGACAAGGGGTGCCTACACCTTC.

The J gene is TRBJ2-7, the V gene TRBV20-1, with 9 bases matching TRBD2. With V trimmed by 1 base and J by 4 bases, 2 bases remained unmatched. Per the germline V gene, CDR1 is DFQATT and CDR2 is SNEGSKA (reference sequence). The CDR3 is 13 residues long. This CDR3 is CSARVGLAYEQYF. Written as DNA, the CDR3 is TGCAGTGCTAGAGTGGGACTAGCTTACGAGCAGTACTTC.

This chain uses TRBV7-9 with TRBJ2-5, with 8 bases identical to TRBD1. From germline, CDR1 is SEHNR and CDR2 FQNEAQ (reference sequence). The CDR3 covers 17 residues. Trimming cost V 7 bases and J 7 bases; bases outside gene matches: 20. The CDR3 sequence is CASTDYRDRIKGGTQYF. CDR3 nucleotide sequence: TGTGCCAGCACCGACTACCGGGACAGGATAAAGGGGGGGACCCAGTACTTC.

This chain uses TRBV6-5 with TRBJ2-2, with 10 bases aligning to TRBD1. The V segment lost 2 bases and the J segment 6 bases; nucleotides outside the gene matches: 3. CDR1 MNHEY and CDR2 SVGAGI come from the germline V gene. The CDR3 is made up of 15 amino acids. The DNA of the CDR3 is TGTGCCAGCAGTTACGGACAGGGGGGTGCCGGGGAGCTGTTTTTT. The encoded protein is CASSYGQGGAGELFF.

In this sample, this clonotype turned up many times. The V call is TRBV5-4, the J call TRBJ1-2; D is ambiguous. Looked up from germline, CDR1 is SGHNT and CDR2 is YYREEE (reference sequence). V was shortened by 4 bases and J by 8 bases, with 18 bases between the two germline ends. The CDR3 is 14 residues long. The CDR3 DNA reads TGTGCCAGCAGCACCGACGCGGCTTTTGGGGGCTACACCTTC. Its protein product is CASSTDAAFGGYTF.

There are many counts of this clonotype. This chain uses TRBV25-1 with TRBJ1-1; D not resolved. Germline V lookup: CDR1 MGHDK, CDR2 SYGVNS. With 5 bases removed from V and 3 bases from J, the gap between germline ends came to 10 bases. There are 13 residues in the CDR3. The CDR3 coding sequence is TGTGCCAGCAGTTTGGGTTCGTACACTGAAGCTTTCTTT. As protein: CASSLGSYTEAFF.

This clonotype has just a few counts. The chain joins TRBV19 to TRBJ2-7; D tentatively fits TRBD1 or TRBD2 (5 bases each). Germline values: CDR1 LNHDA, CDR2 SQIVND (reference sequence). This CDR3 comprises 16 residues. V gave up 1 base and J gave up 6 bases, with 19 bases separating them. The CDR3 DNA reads TGTGCCAGTAGTATAGGTGGGTCGGAGCGGACAATCGAGCAGTACTTC. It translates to CASSIGGSERTIEQYF.

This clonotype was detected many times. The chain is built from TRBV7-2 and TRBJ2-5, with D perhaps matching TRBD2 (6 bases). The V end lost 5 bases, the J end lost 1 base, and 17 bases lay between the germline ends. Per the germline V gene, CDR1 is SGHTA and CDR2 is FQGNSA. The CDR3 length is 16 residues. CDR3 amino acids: CASSPMGGFAQETQYF. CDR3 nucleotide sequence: TGTGCCAGCAGCCCGATGGGGGGTTTCGCCCAAGAGACCCAGTACTTC.

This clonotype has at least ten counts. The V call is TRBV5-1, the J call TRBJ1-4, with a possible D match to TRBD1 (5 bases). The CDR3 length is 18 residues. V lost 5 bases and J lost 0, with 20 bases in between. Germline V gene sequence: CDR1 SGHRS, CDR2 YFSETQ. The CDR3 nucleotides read TGCGCCAGCAGGATCGGACCGACAGCACCTGCAACTAATGAAAAACTGTTTTTT. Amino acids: CASRIGPTAPATNEKLFF.

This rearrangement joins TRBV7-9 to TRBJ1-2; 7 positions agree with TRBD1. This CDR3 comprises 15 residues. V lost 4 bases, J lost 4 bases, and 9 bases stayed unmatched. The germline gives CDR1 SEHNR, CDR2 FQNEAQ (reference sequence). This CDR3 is CASSSQGTDPYGYTF. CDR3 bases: TGTGCCAGCAGCTCACAGGGGACAGACCCCTATGGCTACACCTTC. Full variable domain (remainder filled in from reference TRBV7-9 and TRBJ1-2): DTGVSQNPRHKITKRGQNVTFRCDPISEHNRLYWYRQTLGQGPEFLTYFQNEAQLEKSRLLSDRFSAERPKGSFSTLEIQRTEQGDSAMYLCASSSQGTDPYGYTFGSGTRLTVV.

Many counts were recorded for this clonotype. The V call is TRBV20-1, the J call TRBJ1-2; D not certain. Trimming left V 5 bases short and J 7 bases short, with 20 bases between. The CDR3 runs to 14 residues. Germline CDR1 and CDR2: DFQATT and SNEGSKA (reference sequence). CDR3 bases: TGCAGTGCTCCCCGTTTGGCCTCCGAGTTTGGCTACACCTTC. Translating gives CSAPRLASEFGYTF.

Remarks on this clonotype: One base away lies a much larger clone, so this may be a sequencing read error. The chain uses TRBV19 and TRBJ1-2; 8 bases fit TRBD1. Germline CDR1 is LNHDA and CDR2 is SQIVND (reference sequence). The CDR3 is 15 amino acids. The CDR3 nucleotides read TGTGCCAGTAGATCGCGGGGACAGGTTAACTGTGGCTACACCTTC. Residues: CASRSRGQVNCGYTF.

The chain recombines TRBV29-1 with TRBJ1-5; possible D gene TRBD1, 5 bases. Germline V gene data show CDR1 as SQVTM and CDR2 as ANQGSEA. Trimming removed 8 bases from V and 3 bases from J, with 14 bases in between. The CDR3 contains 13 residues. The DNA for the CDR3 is TGCAGCACCGGAGAGGACAACAATCAGCCCCAGCATTTT. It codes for CSTGEDNNQPQHF.

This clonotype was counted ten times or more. The CDR3 coding sequence is TGTGCCAGTAGTAGGGGGATGCCAGGGACGGGTTCACCCCTCCACTTT. Translating it yields CASSRGMPGTGSPLHF. The rearrangement joins TRBV19 to TRBJ1-6; a weak D match, TRBD1 (5 bases). The ends were cut back, 4 bases at V and 9 bases at J, with 19 bases in the middle. This CDR3 has 16 residues. Germline V CDR1 and CDR2: LNHDA, SQIVND (reference sequence).

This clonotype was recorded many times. The DNA for the CDR3 is TGTGCCAGCGGATCTGCCGGGGCTGGGGCCAACGTCCTGACTTTC. It translates to CASGSAGAGANVLTF. The J gene is TRBJ2-6, the V gene TRBV10-3, with D possibly matching TRBD2 (5 bases). The ends were cut back, 10 bases at V and 2 bases at J, with 15 bases in the middle. The CDR3 spans 15 residues. The V gene's germline CDR1 is ENHRY and CDR2 SYGVKD.

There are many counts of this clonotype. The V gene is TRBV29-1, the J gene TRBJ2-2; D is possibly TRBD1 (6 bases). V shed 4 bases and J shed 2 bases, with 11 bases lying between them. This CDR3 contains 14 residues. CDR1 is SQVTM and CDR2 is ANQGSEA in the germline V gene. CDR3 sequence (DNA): TGCAGCGTTGGTAGGGGACAAAACACCGGGGAGCTGTTTTTT. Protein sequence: CSVGRGQNTGELFF.

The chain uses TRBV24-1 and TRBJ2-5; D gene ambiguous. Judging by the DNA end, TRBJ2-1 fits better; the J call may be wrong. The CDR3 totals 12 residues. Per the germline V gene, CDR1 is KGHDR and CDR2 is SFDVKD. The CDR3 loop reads CATSDLDNEQFF. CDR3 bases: TGTGCCACCAGTGACTTAGACAATGAGCAGTTCTTC.

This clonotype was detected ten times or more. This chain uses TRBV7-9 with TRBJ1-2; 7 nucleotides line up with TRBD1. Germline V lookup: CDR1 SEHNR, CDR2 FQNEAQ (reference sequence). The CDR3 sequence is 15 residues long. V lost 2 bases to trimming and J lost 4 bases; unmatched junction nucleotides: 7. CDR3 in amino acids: CASSLSQTGVYGYTF. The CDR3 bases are TGTGCCAGCAGCTTATCCCAAACAGGGGTCTATGGCTACACCTTC.

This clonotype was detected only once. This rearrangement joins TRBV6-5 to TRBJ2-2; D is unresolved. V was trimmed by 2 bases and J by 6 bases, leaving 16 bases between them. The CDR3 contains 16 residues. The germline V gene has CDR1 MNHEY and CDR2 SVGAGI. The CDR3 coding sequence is TGTGCCAGCAGTTACCGGCCAAGGATAGGTTCCGGGGAGCTGTTTTTT. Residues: CASSYRPRIGSGELFF.

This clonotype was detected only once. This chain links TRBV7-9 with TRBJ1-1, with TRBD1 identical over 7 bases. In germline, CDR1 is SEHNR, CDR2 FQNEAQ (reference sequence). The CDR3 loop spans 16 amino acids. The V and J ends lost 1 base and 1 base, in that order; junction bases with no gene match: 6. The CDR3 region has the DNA TGTGCCAGCAGCTTAGGGGGACAGATGCCGAACACTGAAGCTTTCTTT. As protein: CASSLGGQMPNTEAFF. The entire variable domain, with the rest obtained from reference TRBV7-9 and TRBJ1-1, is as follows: DTGVSQNPRHKITKRGQNVTFRCDPISEHNRLYWYRQTLGQGPEFLTYFQNEAQLEKSRLLSDRFSAERPKGSFSTLEIQRTEQGDSAMYLCASSLGGQMPNTEAFFGQGTRLTVV.

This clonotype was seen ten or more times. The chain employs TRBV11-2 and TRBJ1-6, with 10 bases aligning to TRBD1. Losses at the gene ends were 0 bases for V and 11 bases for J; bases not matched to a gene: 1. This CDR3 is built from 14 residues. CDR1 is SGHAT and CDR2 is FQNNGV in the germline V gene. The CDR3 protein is CASSLEDRGTPLHF. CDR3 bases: TGTGCCAGCAGCTTAGAGGACAGGGGGACACCCCTCCACTTT.

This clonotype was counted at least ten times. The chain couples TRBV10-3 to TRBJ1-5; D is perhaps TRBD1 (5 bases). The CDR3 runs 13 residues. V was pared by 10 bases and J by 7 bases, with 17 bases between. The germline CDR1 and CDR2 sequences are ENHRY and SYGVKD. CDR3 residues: CASKQGAKQPQHF. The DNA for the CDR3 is TGTGCCAGCAAACAAGGGGCTAAGCAGCCCCAGCATTTT.

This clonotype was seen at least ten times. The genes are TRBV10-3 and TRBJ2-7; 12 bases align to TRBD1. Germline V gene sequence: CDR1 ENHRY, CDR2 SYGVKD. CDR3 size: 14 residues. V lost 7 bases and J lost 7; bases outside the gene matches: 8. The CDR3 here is CAITPGQGAREQYF. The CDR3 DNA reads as TGTGCCATCACCCCGGGACAGGGGGCTCGGGAGCAGTACTTC.